Each of the 13 T cell receptor beta chains below was sequenced from the same sample in a study of a mutant IDH1 vaccine in newly diagnosed glioma. Assay used: immunoSEQ multiplex PCR; TCRdb lists only in-frame clones, some missing. The sample lists tens of thousands of clones, over 80% occurring once. The time point was: week 47, end of study. It was 300 ug of mutant IDH1 20-mer peptide that made up each vaccine dose, given with topical imiquimod. No antigen has been identified for these receptors. Sequencing was performed on PBMCs, taken from a glioma patient whose treatment included an IDH1 peptide vaccine. Source of these receptors: a woman aged 50 to 60 with glioma.

This chain connects TRBV10-3 to TRBJ2-7; 9 bases line up with TRBD1. The CDR3 length is 14 residues. V shed 4 bases and J 6 bases; nucleotides not matched to a gene: 7. CDR1 ENHRY and CDR2 SYGVKD come from the germline V gene. CDR3 nucleotide sequence: TGTGCCATCAGTGGGGACAGGGCTTCTTCCGAGCAGTACTTC. Translating it yields CAISGDRASSEQYF.

This clone was detected only once. The V gene is TRBV4-1, the J gene TRBJ1-2; no definite D call. The CDR3 has 15 residues. Trimming shortened V by 2 bases and J by 4 bases, and 14 bases separated the two germline ends. The germline CDR1 and CDR2 sequences are MGHRA and YSYEKL. CDR3: CASSQSAGPSYGYTF. CDR3 nucleotides: TGCGCCAGCAGCCAATCGGCAGGACCCAGCTATGGCTACACCTTC.

The genes are TRBV19 and TRBJ1-5, with TRBD1 matching 9 bases. This CDR3 is built from 15 residues. Germline V CDR1 and CDR2: LNHDA, SQIVND (reference sequence). V shed 9 bases and J 4 bases; nucleotides not matched to a gene: 10. CDR3: CASEVLQGANQPQHF. The CDR3 bases are TGTGCCAGCGAGGTTCTACAGGGGGCAAATCAGCCCCAGCATTTT.

The chain has TRBV2 and TRBJ2-3; D might be TRBD2 (7 bases). Trimming pared 7 bases from V and 0 bases from J, leaving 11 bases between. The CDR3 is 14 amino acids. Germline CDR1 reads SNHLY; CDR2 reads FYNNEI. CDR3 DNA sequence: TGTGCCAGCAAAGGGGGGGTTAGCACAGATACGCAGTATTTT. Amino acids: CASKGGVSTDTQYF.

The chain has TRBV11-2 and TRBJ1-4; D remains unclear. Deletions cut 0 bases from V and 4 bases from J, with 9 bases between. This CDR3 contains 15 residues. CDR1 and CDR2 from the germline V gene are SGHAT and FQNNGV. The chain's CDR3 is CASSLDWGINEKLFF. DNA of the CDR3: TGTGCCAGCAGCTTAGATTGGGGTATTAATGAAAAACTGTTTTTT.

This chain joins TRBV19 and TRBJ2-4; D remains ambiguous. V lost 3 bases to trimming and J lost 8 bases, with 17 bases between them. The germline V gene encodes CDR1 LNHDA and CDR2 SQIVND (reference sequence). The CDR3 spans 15 residues. CDR3 loop: CASSISGPTADIQYF. Written as DNA, the CDR3 is TGTGCCAGTAGTATTTCGGGCCCTACGGCGGACATTCAGTACTTC. Combining the CDR3 with reference TRBV19 and TRBJ2-4 gives the whole variable domain DGGITQSPKYLFRKEGQNVTLSCEQNLNHDAMYWYRQDPGQGLRLIYYSQIVNDFQKGDIAEGYSVSREKKESFPLTVTSAQKNPTAFYLCASSISGPTADIQYFGAGTRLSVL.

The chain employs TRBV19 and TRBJ1-2, with TRBD1 identical over 9 bases. Unmatched junction bases numbered 10, after V lost 4 bases and J lost 4 bases. The CDR3 sequence is 16 residues long. CDR1 is LNHDA, CDR2 SQIVND, per germline (reference sequence). The CDR3 bases are TGTGCCAGTAGTAGTCTCGGGACAGGGAAAGTCTATGGCTACACCTTC. Translation: CASSSLGTGKVYGYTF. Complete variable domain (other parts from reference TRBV19 and TRBJ1-2): DGGITQSPKYLFRKEGQNVTLSCEQNLNHDAMYWYRQDPGQGLRLIYYSQIVNDFQKGDIAEGYSVSREKKESFPLTVTSAQKNPTAFYLCASSSLGTGKVYGYTFGSGTRLTVV.

The chain has TRBV6-4 and TRBJ2-3; D gene unclear. The CDR3 extends over 13 amino acids. The germline gives CDR1 MRHNA, CDR2 SNTAGT. V was clipped by 4 bases and J by 3 bases, with 8 bases between them. CDR3 sequence (DNA): TGTGCCAGCAGTGGTTTCGGTACAGATACGCAGTATTTT. Residues: CASSGFGTDTQYF.

This chain joins TRBV6-1 and TRBJ1-5; D is ambiguous. The V gene lost 4 bases and the J gene lost 0 bases, with 13 bases spanning the gap. The CDR3 length is 16 residues. Germline V gene data show CDR1 as MNHNS and CDR2 as SASEGT. The CDR3, as DNA: TGTGCCAGCAGTGCCAGGACGGGGTATAGCAATCAGCCCCAGCATTTT. Translation gives CASSARTGYSNQPQHF.

The V gene is TRBV5-1, the J gene TRBJ2-7; 7 nucleotides agree with TRBD1. J was trimmed by 4 bases and V by 2 bases; bases with no gene match: 3. The CDR3 contains 13 residues. CDR1 SGHRS and CDR2 YFSETQ come from the germline V gene. This CDR3 reads CASSLQTGYEQYF. The CDR3 nucleotides are TGCGCCAGCAGCTTACAGACAGGGTACGAGCAGTACTTC.

This clone turned up a few times. The gene calls are TRBV9 and TRBJ1-3; perhaps TRBD1 as D (5 bases). The germline CDR1 and CDR2 sequences are SGDLS and YYNGEE. Trimming took off 3 bases at V and 0 bases at J, with 13 bases between the two ends. The CDR3 is made up of 16 amino acids. The CDR3 nucleotides read TGTGCCAGCAGCGCTCGACAGACCAGCTCTGGAAACACCATATATTTT. Amino acids: CASSARQTSSGNTIYF.

The V and J genes are TRBV4-1 and TRBJ1-2, with 7 bases identical to TRBD1. This CDR3 contains 15 residues. Germline-derived CDR1 and CDR2 are MGHRA and YSYEKL. V shed 0 bases and J 7 bases; nucleotides not matched to a gene: 8. The CDR3 DNA is TGCGCCAGCAGCCAAGAGCGACAGGGCCCTTCTGGCTACACCTTC. Translating gives CASSQERQGPSGYTF.

The rearrangement uses TRBV30 and TRBJ2-7; D unclear. V was cut by 0 bases and J by 6 bases, with 6 bases left in between. The CDR3 is 11 amino acids. The germline CDR1 and CDR2 sequences are GTSNPN and SVGIG (reference sequence). CDR3: CAWSVSLEQYF. Written as DNA, the CDR3 is TGTGCCTGGAGTGTAAGCCTCGAGCAGTACTTC.